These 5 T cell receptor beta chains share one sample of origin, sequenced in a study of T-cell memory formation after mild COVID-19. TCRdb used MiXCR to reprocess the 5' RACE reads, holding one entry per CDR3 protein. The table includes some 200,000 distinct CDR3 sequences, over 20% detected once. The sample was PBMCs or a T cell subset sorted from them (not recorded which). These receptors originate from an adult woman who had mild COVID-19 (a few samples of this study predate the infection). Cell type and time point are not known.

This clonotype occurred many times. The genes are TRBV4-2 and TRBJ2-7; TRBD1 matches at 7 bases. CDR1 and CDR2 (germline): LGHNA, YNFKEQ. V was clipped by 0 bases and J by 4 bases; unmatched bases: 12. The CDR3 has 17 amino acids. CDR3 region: CASSQDAYGTVRYEQYF. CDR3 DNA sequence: TGTGCCAGCAGCCAAGACGCTTACGGGACAGTAAGGTACGAGCAGTACTTC.

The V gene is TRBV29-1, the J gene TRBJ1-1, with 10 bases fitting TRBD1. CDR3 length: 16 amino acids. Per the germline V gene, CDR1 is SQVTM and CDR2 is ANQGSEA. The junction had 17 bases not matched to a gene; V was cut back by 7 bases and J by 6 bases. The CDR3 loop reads CSAYPATGGLIAEAFF. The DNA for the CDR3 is TGCAGCGCCTACCCTGCGACAGGGGGCCTTATCGCTGAAGCTTTCTTT.

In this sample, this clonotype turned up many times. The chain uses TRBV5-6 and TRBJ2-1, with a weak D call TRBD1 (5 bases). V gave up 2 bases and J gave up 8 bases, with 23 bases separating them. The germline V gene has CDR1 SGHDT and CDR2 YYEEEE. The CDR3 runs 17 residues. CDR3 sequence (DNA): TGTGCCAGCAGCTTCAACGTCCCCAGGGTTGTCCGGGATGAGCAGTTCTTC. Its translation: CASSFNVPRVVRDEQFF.

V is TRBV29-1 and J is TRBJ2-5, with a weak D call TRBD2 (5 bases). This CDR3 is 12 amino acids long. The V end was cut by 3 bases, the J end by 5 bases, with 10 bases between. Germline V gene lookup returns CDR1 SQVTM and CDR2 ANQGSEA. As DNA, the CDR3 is TGCAGCGTTGACGGGGAATCGGAGACCCAGTACTTC. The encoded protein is CSVDGESETQYF.

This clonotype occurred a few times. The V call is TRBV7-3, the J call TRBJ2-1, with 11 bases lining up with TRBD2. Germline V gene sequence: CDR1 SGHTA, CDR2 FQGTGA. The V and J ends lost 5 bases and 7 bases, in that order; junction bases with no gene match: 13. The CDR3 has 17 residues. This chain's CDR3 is CASSGSSSGGAGNEQFF. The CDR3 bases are TGTGCCAGCAGCGGAAGTAGTAGCGGGGGGGCCGGTAATGAGCAGTTCTTC. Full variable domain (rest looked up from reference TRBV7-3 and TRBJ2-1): GAGVSQTPSNKVTEKGKYVELRCDPISGHTALYWYRQSLGQGPEFLIYFQGTGAADDSGLPNDRFFAVRPEGSVSTLKIQRTERGDSAVYLCASSGSSSGGAGNEQFFGPGTRLTVL.